The 19 T cell receptor beta chains listed next were all sequenced from one sample in a study of cytomegalovirus exposure and HLA in healthy donors. PCR involved 60 Vbeta and 13 Jbeta primers. The assay was immunoSEQ multiplex PCR, and TCRdb's table has in-frame clones only and misses some. There are fewer than 150,000 clones in the sample; 70% to 80% occur only once, and approximately 6.2% lies in the top ten. The sequenced material came from PBMCs. The receptor set was obtained from a man aged 35 to 55 in good health and CMV-seropositive.

The V call is TRBV29-1, the J call TRBJ2-7; D might be TRBD1 (6 bases). The germline CDR1 and CDR2 sequences are SQVTM and ANQGSEA. Trimming removed 7 bases at V and 0 bases at J, with 13 bases between. This CDR3 spans 13 amino acids. In DNA form, the CDR3 reads TGCAGCGCTGGACAGCCCAACTCCTACGAGCAGTACTTC. This sequence encodes CSAGQPNSYEQYF.

The V call is TRBV5-1, the J call TRBJ2-6; D may be TRBD1 (6 bases). CDR3 length: 16 amino acids. Trimming took 6 bases from V and 0 from J, leaving 13 bases between them. Germline CDR1 is SGHRS and CDR2 is YFSETQ. CDR3 DNA sequence: TGCGCCAGCACCAGGACAGAGAGCTCTGGGGCCAACGTCCTGACTTTC. Translated, it gives CASTRTESSGANVLTF.

This clone was observed once. The J gene is TRBJ2-5, the V gene TRBV5-5, with a tentative D call TRBD2 (7 bases). Germline V gene lookup returns CDR1 SGHKS and CDR2 YYEKEE (reference sequence). V gave up 5 bases and J gave up 4 bases, with 15 bases separating them. CDR3 size: 14 residues. The CDR3 bases are TGTGCCAGCAGTTTTAGGGGGGGCACAGAGACCCAGTACTTC. Protein product: CASSFRGGTETQYF. Based on the CDR3 plus reference TRBV5-5 and TRBJ2-5, the full variable domain is DAGVTQSPTHLIKTRGQQVTLRCSPISGHKSVSWYQQVLGQGPQFIFQYYEKEERGRGNFPDRFSARQFPNYSSELNVNALLLGDSALYLCASSFRGGTETQYFGPGTRLLVL.

The chain links TRBV10-3 to TRBJ2-1, with TRBD1 identical over 11 bases. J was trimmed by 7 bases and V by 7 bases; bases with no gene match: 9. CDR1 and CDR2 (germline): ENHRY, SYGVKD. The CDR3 is 15 residues long. The CDR3 region has the DNA TGTGCCATCACCGGGTTAGGGACAGGGGGGAATGAGCAGTTCTTC. Translation gives CAITGLGTGGNEQFF.

This chain connects TRBV27 to TRBJ2-1, with a tentative D call TRBD2 (6 bases). With 6 bases removed from V and 6 bases from J, the gap between germline ends came to 18 bases. In germline, CDR1 is MNHEY, CDR2 SMNVEV (reference sequence). The CDR3 spans 15 residues. The CDR3 is CASSWEVGLRNEQFF. The CDR3 region has the DNA TGTGCCAGCAGCTGGGAGGTTGGCCTCCGCAATGAGCAGTTCTTC.

The rearrangement links TRBV4-1 to TRBJ2-2, with D perhaps matching TRBD2 (6 bases). Trimming removed 7 bases from V and 2 bases from J, with 14 bases in between. The germline CDR1 and CDR2 sequences are MGHRA and YSYEKL. The CDR3 contains 15 residues. The CDR3 nucleotides read TGCGCCAGCACCCCCGCGGGACTTAACACCGGGGAGCTGTTTTTT. This codes for CASTPAGLNTGELFF.

CDR3 region: CASTQGRLNTEAFF. Written as DNA, the CDR3 is TGTGCCAGCACCCAGGGGCGGTTGAACACTGAAGCTTTCTTT. The V and J genes are TRBV9 and TRBJ1-1, with a tentative D call TRBD1 (6 bases). This CDR3 has 14 amino acids. V was cut by 6 bases and J by 0 bases, with 12 bases left in between. Germline V gene sequence: CDR1 SGDLS, CDR2 YYNGEE.

There are a few counts of this clone. The chain has TRBV19 and TRBJ2-1; 11 bases are a match to TRBD2. V gave up 6 bases and J gave up 5 bases; unmatched junction bases: 6. Germline CDR1 is LNHDA and CDR2 is SQIVND (reference sequence). The CDR3 length is 15 residues. In DNA form, the CDR3 reads TGTGCCAGTAGGGAACTAGCGGGAGTGCACAATGAGCAGTTCTTC. It encodes CASRELAGVHNEQFF.

The chain has TRBV18 and TRBJ1-5; no definite D call. V shed 4 bases and J shed 3 bases, with 16 bases lying between them. Germline CDR1 and CDR2: KGHSH and LQKENI. The CDR3 covers 16 residues. Written as DNA, the CDR3 is TGTGCCAGCTCACGGAGCTCCCCAGAGGTCAATCAGCCCCAGCATTTT. Amino acid sequence: CASSRSSPEVNQPQHF.

This sequence joins TRBV6-5 and TRBJ1-3; a weak D match, TRBD1 (5 bases). Germline V gene data show CDR1 as MNHEY and CDR2 as SVGAGI. V shed 2 bases and J shed 4 bases, with 12 bases lying between them. This CDR3 comprises 15 residues. The CDR3 DNA sequence: TGTGCCAGCAGTTACCGGGGGGTTGGAGGAAACACCATATATTTT. Translation: CASSYRGVGGNTIYF.

The chain is built from TRBV10-3 and TRBJ2-7; perhaps TRBD1 as D (7 bases). CDR1 and CDR2 from the germline V gene are ENHRY and SYGVKD. The germline V and J ends were trimmed by 5 bases and 5 bases, with 22 bases remaining between them. The CDR3 sequence is 16 residues long. CDR3 region: CAISNPETGRIDEQYF. CDR3 bases: TGTGCCATCAGTAACCCCGAGACAGGGAGGATTGACGAGCAGTACTTC.

A word on this clone: The sample has other DNA sequences that encode this CDR3 too. The genes are TRBV15 and TRBJ1-2; D is unclear. This CDR3 region has 12 residues. Trimming pared 2 bases from V and 7 bases from J, leaving 8 bases between. Germline V gene data show CDR1 as LNHNV and CDR2 as YYDKDF (reference sequence). CDR3 coding DNA: TGTGCCACCAGCAGAAGTCGGGTTGGCTACACCTTC. It codes for CATSRSRVGYTF.

The chain has TRBV7-2 and TRBJ1-2; possibly TRBD1 for D (5 bases). Germline values: CDR1 SGHTA, CDR2 FQGNSA. The CDR3 extends over 16 amino acids. The V and J ends lost 1 base and 6 bases respectively, with 18 bases between them. This CDR3 reads CASSLDFGAGGDGYTF. The CDR3 nucleotides are TGTGCCAGCAGCTTAGACTTCGGGGCCGGGGGGGATGGCTACACCTTC.

As to this clone: This CDR3 is also generated by other DNA sequences in the sample. The V and J genes are TRBV5-1 and TRBJ1-1; D possibly corresponds to TRBD1 (6 bases). V lost 1 base and J lost 0, with 7 bases in between. This CDR3 is 14 amino acids long. Germline V gene sequence: CDR1 SGHRS, CDR2 YFSETQ. The CDR3 reads CASSLTGLNTEAFF. CDR3 sequence (DNA): TGCGCCAGCAGCTTGACAGGGTTGAACACTGAAGCTTTCTTT. Together with reference TRBV5-1 and TRBJ1-1, the CDR3 gives the full variable domain: KAGVTQTPRYLIKTRGQQVTLSCSPISGHRSVSWYQQTPGQGLQFLFEYFSETQRNKGNFPGRFSGRQFSNSRSEMNVSTLELGDSALYLCASSLTGLNTEAFFGQGTRLTVV.

The CDR3 DNA is TGTGCCAGTAGTATACTAGCGGGAGGTAGAGCCAAAAACATTCAGTACTTC. This gives the protein CASSILAGGRAKNIQYF. This sequence joins TRBV19 and TRBJ2-4; 11 bases map to TRBD2. The CDR3 covers 17 residues. Looked up from germline, CDR1 is LNHDA and CDR2 is SQIVND (reference sequence). The trim removed 2 bases at V and 0 bases at J, leaving 3 bases unmatched.

This sequence joins TRBV18 and TRBJ2-6, with 9 positions matching TRBD1. The germline V gene has CDR1 KGHSH and CDR2 LQKENI. The CDR3 length is 17 residues. Germline trimming cut 0 bases from V and 2 bases from J; bases unmatched to any gene: 2. CDR3 sequence (DNA): TGTGCCAGCTCACCACCGGGACAGGGCCCTGGGGCCAACGTCCTGACTTTC. Its protein product is CASSPPGQGPGANVLTF.

This clone has just one count. V and J are TRBV28 and TRBJ2-1; TRBD1 matches 7 bases. Trimming cost V 6 bases and J 9 bases; bases outside gene matches: 17. The CDR3 is made up of 16 amino acids. The germline V gene has CDR1 MDHEN and CDR2 SYDVKM. In DNA, the CDR3 is TGTGCCAGCAGCGAAGGGGGCCCGGCCGGTCGGGGTGAGCAGTTCTTC. Protein: CASSEGGPAGRGEQFF.

V gene TRBV18 combines with J gene TRBJ2-1, with 11 bases matching TRBD2. The V gene's germline CDR1 is KGHSH and CDR2 LQKENI. Germline trimming cut 3 bases from V and 6 bases from J; bases unmatched to any gene: 4. The CDR3 is 15 residues long. The CDR3 DNA reads as TGTGCCAGCTCACCGGGACTAGCGGAATTCAATGAGCAGTTCTTC. It translates to CASSPGLAEFNEQFF. Drawing the rest from reference TRBV18 and TRBJ2-1, the complete variable domain is NAGVMQNPRHLVRRRGQEARLRCSPMKGHSHVYWYRQLPEEGLKFMVYLQKENIIDESGMPKERFSAEFPKEGPSILRIQQVVRGDSAAYFCASSPGLAEFNEQFFGPGTRLTVL.

The chain recombines TRBV6-5 with TRBJ1-1; D possibly corresponds to TRBD1 (6 bases). The CDR3 loop spans 14 amino acids. Germline V gene lookup returns CDR1 MNHEY and CDR2 SVGAGI. V lost 7 bases to trimming and J lost 2 bases, with 14 bases between them. DNA for the CDR3: TGTGCCAGCAAAAAACAGGGTTCAAACACTGAAGCTTTCTTT. Its protein product is CASKKQGSNTEAFF.